Below, 23 T cell receptor beta chains from the same sample are listed, as sequenced in a study of T-cell memory formation after mild COVID-19. TCRdb re-analysed the 5' RACE reads in MiXCR, keeping a single row per CDR3 protein. The table records around 180,000 distinct CDR3 sequences, roughly 17% of them present only once. The specimen sequenced was PBMCs or a T cell subset sorted from them (not recorded which). These receptors were taken from an adult woman who had mild COVID-19 (a few samples of this study predate the infection). Cell type and time point are not known.

The chain joins TRBV29-1 to TRBJ1-2; 12 bases align to TRBD1. V dropped 3 bases and J dropped 7; count of bases not matched to a gene: 6. This CDR3 comprises 14 residues. CDR1 and CDR2 (germline): SQVTM, ANQGSEA. This CDR3 is CSVDPRDRGLGYTF. The CDR3 DNA is TGCAGCGTTGACCCCCGGGACAGGGGGCTTGGCTACACCTTC.

CDR3 region: CASSSRPLGGTDTQYF. In DNA, the CDR3 is TGTGCCAGCAGCTCCCGGCCCTTGGGGGGCACAGATACGCAGTATTTT. The V and J genes are TRBV7-9 and TRBJ2-3, with D possibly being TRBD1 or TRBD2 (5 bases each). CDR3 length: 16 amino acids. In germline, CDR1 is SEHNR, CDR2 FQNEAQ (reference sequence). The V gene lost 4 bases and the J gene lost 1 base, with 15 bases spanning the gap.

This clonotype was detected a few times. The V gene is TRBV11-2, the J gene TRBJ2-7; D possibly matches TRBD1 or TRBD2 (5 bases each). Germline V gene data show CDR1 as SGHAT and CDR2 as FQNNGV. This CDR3 is 12 amino acids long. Trimming removed 1 base at V and 9 bases at J, with 10 bases between. CDR3 sequence (DNA): TGTGCCAGCAGCTTAGTCAGGGAGATGCAGTACTTC. This translates into CASSLVREMQYF.

The rearrangement joins TRBV7-2 to TRBJ2-3, with TRBD2 matching over 11 bases. CDR3 length: 19 amino acids. J lost 2 bases, V lost 2 bases, and 12 bases had no gene match. Germline lookup yields CDR1 SGHTA and CDR2 FQGNSA. The CDR3: CASSLWGTSGSPHTDTQYF. The DNA of the CDR3 is TGTGCCAGCAGCTTATGGGGCACTAGCGGGAGCCCCCACACAGATACGCAGTATTTT.

J is TRBJ1-2 and V is TRBV12-3 or TRBV12-4; D ambiguous. The CDR3 runs to 11 residues. V lost 6 bases and J 7 bases, leaving 9 bases between the germline ends. CDR3 bases: TGTGCCAGCAGCGGGAGTGGTGGCTACACCTTC. It yields the protein CASSGSGGYTF.

This clonotype has just a few counts. This chain joins TRBV7-2 and TRBJ1-2; 7 bases align to TRBD1. Per germline, CDR1 SGHTA and CDR2 FQGNSA. The CDR3 length is 15 residues. The V gene end was trimmed by 1 base and the J gene end by 4 bases; junction bases not matched to a gene: 6. The CDR3 DNA is TGTGCCAGCAGCTTAGGTGCAGGGGGGCTCTATGGCTACACCTTC. Its translation is CASSLGAGGLYGYTF. Full variable domain (remainder filled in from reference TRBV7-2 and TRBJ1-2): GAGVSQSPSNKVTEKGKDVELRCDPISGHTALYWYRQSLGQGLEFLIYFQGNSAPDKSGLPSDRFSAERTGGSVSTLTIQRTQQEDSAVYLCASSLGAGGLYGYTFGSGTRLTVV.

V and J are TRBV20-1 and TRBJ1-2, with 11 bases fitting TRBD1. Losses at the gene ends were 5 bases for V and 4 bases for J; bases not matched to a gene: 6. The germline V gene encodes CDR1 DFQATT and CDR2 SNEGSKA (reference sequence). The CDR3 has 14 residues. The CDR3, as DNA: TGCAGTGCTCCCGGACAGGGGGCAGTCTATGGCTACACCTTC. Its protein is CSAPGQGAVYGYTF.

The V and J genes are TRBV3-1 and TRBJ1-6; tentatively, D is TRBD1 (6 bases). The CDR3 runs to 11 residues. Trimming cost V 4 bases and J 14 bases, with 9 bases left between them. The germline V gene has CDR1 LGHDT and CDR2 YNNKEL (reference sequence). The DNA of the CDR3 is TGTGCCAGCAGCCCGGGACAAGCCCTCCACTTT. The encoded protein is CASSPGQALHF.

This sequence joins TRBV6-5 and TRBJ2-7, with TRBD2 identical over 10 bases. The V gene end was trimmed by 6 bases and the J gene end by 0 bases; junction bases not matched to a gene: 8. Germline CDR1 and CDR2: MNHEY and SVGAGI. This CDR3 is built from 16 residues. CDR3 region: CASRKALAGDSYEQYF. The CDR3 region has the DNA TGTGCCAGCAGGAAGGCTCTAGCGGGGGACTCCTACGAGCAGTACTTC.

The CDR3 spells CSVVGRLGAFF. The CDR3, as DNA: TGCAGCGTTGTCGGCAGGTTGGGAGCTTTCTTT. The chain is built from TRBV29-1 and TRBJ1-1; D is undetermined. The germline V gene encodes CDR1 SQVTM and CDR2 ANQGSEA. This CDR3 spans 11 amino acids. V lost 4 bases and J lost 10, with 13 bases in between.

In this sample, this clonotype turned up a few times. V usage is TRBV7-9 and J usage is TRBJ1-5; TRBD1 matches at 8 bases. J gave up 2 bases and V 5 bases, and 2 bases lay outside the gene matches. The CDR3 spans 14 residues. CDR1 and CDR2 from the germline V gene are SEHNR and FQNEAQ (reference sequence). This CDR3 is CASSQDRGNQPQHF. The CDR3 coding sequence is TGTGCCAGCAGCCAGGACAGGGGCAATCAGCCCCAGCATTTT.

This chain links TRBV3-1 with TRBJ1-4, with D uncertain. V was pared by 1 base and J by 10 bases, with 10 bases between. This CDR3 has 13 residues. CDR1 LGHDT and CDR2 YNNKEL come from the germline V gene (reference sequence). The CDR3 DNA reads as TGTGCCAGCAGCCAAGTCGCCAAAGGAAAACTGTTTTTT. As protein: CASSQVAKGKLFF.

This clonotype has a handful of counts. V is TRBV20-1 and J is TRBJ2-5; 7 nucleotides align to TRBD2. This CDR3 region has 16 residues. CDR1 DFQATT and CDR2 SNEGSKA come from the germline V gene (reference sequence). V gave up 4 bases and J gave up 3 bases; unmatched junction bases: 14. The CDR3 DNA reads TGCAGTGCTAACCCACTACTCGCGGGGGAGGAAGAGACCCAGTACTTC. This gives the protein CSANPLLAGEEETQYF.

The gene calls are TRBV20-1 and TRBJ1-1; D unclear. Trimming stripped 1 base from V and 1 base from J, with 7 bases between. This CDR3 has 13 amino acids. Germline assignment: CDR1 DFQATT and CDR2 SNEGSKA (reference sequence). CDR3 bases: TGCAGTGCTAGAGTTCGGGCGAACACTGAAGCTTTCTTT. Translated, it gives CSARVRANTEAFF.

The CDR3 region has the DNA TGTGCCAGCGGGCGCTCTGGGGCCAACGTCCTGACTTTC. Protein sequence: CASGRSGANVLTF. This chain connects TRBV12-3 or TRBV12-4 to TRBJ2-6; D is undetermined. The ends were cut back, 8 bases at V and 0 bases at J, with 5 bases in the middle. The CDR3 covers 13 residues.

This clonotype turned up a few times. The chain couples TRBV19 to TRBJ2-1; 9 bases align to TRBD1. CDR3 length: 15 amino acids. The germline CDR1 and CDR2 sequences are LNHDA and SQIVND (reference sequence). Trimming cost V 7 bases and J 5 bases; bases outside gene matches: 9. This chain's CDR3 is CASIDPGQGDNEQFF. DNA for the CDR3: TGTGCCAGTATCGATCCGGGACAGGGAGACAATGAGCAGTTCTTC. Full variable domain (outside the CDR3, taken from reference TRBV19 and TRBJ2-1): DGGITQSPKYLFRKEGQNVTLSCEQNLNHDAMYWYRQDPGQGLRLIYYSQIVNDFQKGDIAEGYSVSREKKESFPLTVTSAQKNPTAFYLCASIDPGQGDNEQFFGPGTRLTVL.

This chain joins TRBV3-1 and TRBJ2-7, with TRBD1 as a possible D gene (5 bases). This CDR3 comprises 13 residues. The V end lost 1 base, the J end lost 6 bases, and 10 bases lay between the germline ends. Germline assignment: CDR1 LGHDT and CDR2 YNNKEL (reference sequence). The CDR3 loop reads CASSQGGRGEQYF. CDR3 nucleotide sequence: TGTGCCAGCAGCCAAGGTGGAAGGGGCGAGCAGTACTTC.

This chain joins TRBV6-6 and TRBJ2-3; maybe TRBD2 (6 bases). This CDR3 spans 15 amino acids. The germline V gene has CDR1 MNHNY and CDR2 SVGAGI (reference sequence). The V gene lost 4 bases and the J gene lost 1 base, with 12 bases spanning the gap. CDR3 region: CASSFLASGTDTQYF. The DNA for the CDR3 is TGTGCCAGCAGTTTCCTAGCGAGCGGCACAGATACGCAGTATTTT.

The chain employs TRBV18 and TRBJ2-1, with 8 nucleotides matching TRBD1. V lost 8 bases and J lost 0; bases outside the gene matches: 0. Looked up from germline, CDR1 is KGHSH and CDR2 is LQKENI. This CDR3 is built from 13 residues. The CDR3, as DNA: TGTGCCAGCGGACAGGGCTCCTACAATGAGCAGTTCTTC. Translation gives CASGQGSYNEQFF.

V and J are TRBV20-1 and TRBJ2-7, with D unresolved. The germline V gene has CDR1 DFQATT and CDR2 SNEGSKA (reference sequence). V lost 7 bases and J lost 2, with 12 bases in between. This CDR3 region has 12 residues. The CDR3 loop is CSVKGGTYEQYF. DNA of the CDR3: TGCAGTGTCAAGGGTGGGACCTACGAGCAGTACTTC.

This clonotype came up a few times. The V call is TRBV6-2 or TRBV6-3, the J call TRBJ2-1, with 9 nucleotides matching TRBD2. J was trimmed by 4 bases and V by 5 bases; bases with no gene match: 3. CDR1 is MNHEY and CDR2 is SVGEGT in the germline V gene. This CDR3 is 14 amino acids long. The CDR3 region has the DNA TGTGCCAGCAGTGGAGCGGGAGGTTACAATGAGCAGTTCTTC. Translation gives CASSGAGGYNEQFF.

The rearrangement uses TRBV12-3 or TRBV12-4 and TRBJ1-2; tentative D call: TRBD1 (5 bases). The CDR3 sequence is 12 residues long. V dropped 5 bases and J dropped 4 bases, with 8 bases sitting between them. As DNA, the CDR3 is TGTGCCAGCAGTCGTGGGGGCTATGGCTACACCTTC. Protein product: CASSRGGYGYTF.

In this sample, this clonotype turned up once. This clone may be a read error of a much larger clone one base away. The gene calls are TRBV4-2 and TRBJ2-3; D may be TRBD2 (5 bases). CDR1 and CDR2 (germline): LGHNA, YNFKEQ. The V and J ends lost 0 bases and 10 bases respectively, with 11 bases between them. This CDR3 comprises 13 residues. CDR3 sequence: CASSQDRADAQYF. The CDR3 DNA sequence: TGTGCCAGCAGCCAAGATCGAGCGGATGCGCAGTATTTT.